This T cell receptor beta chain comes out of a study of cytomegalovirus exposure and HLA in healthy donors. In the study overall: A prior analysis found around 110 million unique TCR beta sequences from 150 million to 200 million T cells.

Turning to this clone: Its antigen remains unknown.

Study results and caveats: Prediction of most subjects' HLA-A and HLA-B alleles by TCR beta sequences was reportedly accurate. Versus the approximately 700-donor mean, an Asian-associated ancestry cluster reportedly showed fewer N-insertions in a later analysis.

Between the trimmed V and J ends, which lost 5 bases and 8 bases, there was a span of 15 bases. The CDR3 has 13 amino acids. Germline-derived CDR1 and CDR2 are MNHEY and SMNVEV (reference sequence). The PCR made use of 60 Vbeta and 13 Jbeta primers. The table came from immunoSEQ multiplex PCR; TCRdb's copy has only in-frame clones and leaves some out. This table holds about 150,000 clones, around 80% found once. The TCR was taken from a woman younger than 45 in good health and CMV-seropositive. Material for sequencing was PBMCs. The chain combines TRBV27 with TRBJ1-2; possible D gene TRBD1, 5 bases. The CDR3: CASSPSRGWGYTF. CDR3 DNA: TGTGCCAGCAGTCCTTCGCGGGGCTGGGGCTACACCTTC.